Presented here are 5 T cell receptor beta chains from one specimen sequenced in a study of circulating and synovial CD4+ cells in juvenile arthritis. Produced via immunoSEQ multiplex PCR; TCRdb's table is partial and in-frame only. The data hold 30,000 to 40,000 clones, with around 95% observed a single time. The sequencing input was CD4+ T cells from blood. The receptors come from a human donor with juvenile idiopathic arthritis.

This clone came up a few times. V is TRBV21-1 and J is TRBJ1-4. TRBV21-1 is tagged as a pseudogene. The CDR3 sequence is 15 residues long. The CDR3 nucleotides are TGTGCCAGCAGTCGAAAGCGGGGGTGGTGCAAAAAACTGTTTTTT. Translated: CASSRKRGWCKKLFF.

V gene TRBV7-2 combines with J gene TRBJ2-7, with D possibly being TRBD1 (5 bases). CDR1 SGHTA and CDR2 FQGNSA come from the germline V gene. The CDR3 totals 14 residues. V was cut by 6 bases and J by 5 bases, with 17 bases left in between. CDR3 amino acids: CASRYKGNFHEQYF. The DNA of the CDR3 is TGTGCCAGCAGATACAAGGGGAATTTCCACGAGCAGTACTTC.

This clone was detected once. CDR3 in amino acids: CASNNKWSTDTQYF. CDR3 coding DNA: TGTGCCAGCAACAACAAATGGAGCACAGATACGCAGTATTTT. This chain joins TRBV11-2 and TRBJ2-3, with D unclear. The germline V and J ends were trimmed by 7 bases and 0 bases, with 11 bases remaining between them. This CDR3 is built from 14 residues. Germline V gene lookup returns CDR1 SGHAT and CDR2 FQNNGV.

The gene calls are TRBV25-1 and TRBJ2-1, with TRBD2 matching 8 bases. J gave up 5 bases and V 10 bases, and 7 bases lay outside the gene matches. There are 13 residues in the CDR3. Germline V CDR1 and CDR2: MGHDK, SYGVNS. CDR3 in DNA: TGTGCCACCACGCCGCGGGGGGACAATGAGCAGTTCTTC. Translated: CATTPRGDNEQFF.

Worth noting for this clone: This sample includes further DNA sequences coding for the same CDR3. V usage is TRBV5-4 and J usage is TRBJ2-4; D possibly corresponds to TRBD1 (6 bases). The germline CDR1 and CDR2 sequences are SGHNT and YYREEE (reference sequence). Trimming pared 4 bases from V and 1 base from J, leaving 18 bases between. The CDR3 contains 17 residues. The CDR3 sequence is CASSESQGRVAKNIQYF. CDR3 DNA sequence: TGTGCCAGCAGCGAATCACAGGGACGGGTGGCCAAAAACATTCAGTACTTC.